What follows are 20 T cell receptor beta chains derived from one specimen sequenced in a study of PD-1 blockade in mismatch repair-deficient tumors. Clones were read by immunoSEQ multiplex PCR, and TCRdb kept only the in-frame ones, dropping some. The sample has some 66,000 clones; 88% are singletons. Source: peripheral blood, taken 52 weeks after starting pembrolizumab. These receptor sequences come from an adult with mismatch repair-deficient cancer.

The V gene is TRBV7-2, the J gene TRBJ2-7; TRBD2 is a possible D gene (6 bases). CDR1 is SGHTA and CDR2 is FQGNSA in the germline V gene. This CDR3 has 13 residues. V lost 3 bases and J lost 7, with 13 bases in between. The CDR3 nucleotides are TGTGCCAGCAGCTTTAGACAGACTAGTGAGCAGTACTTC. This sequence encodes CASSFRQTSEQYF.

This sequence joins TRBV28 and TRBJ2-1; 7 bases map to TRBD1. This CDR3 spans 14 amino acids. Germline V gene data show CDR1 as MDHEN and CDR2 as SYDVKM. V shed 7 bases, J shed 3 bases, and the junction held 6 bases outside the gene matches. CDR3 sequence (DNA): TGTGCCAGCACCGAGACAGGGTACTACAATGAGCAGTTCTTC. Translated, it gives CASTETGYYNEQFF.

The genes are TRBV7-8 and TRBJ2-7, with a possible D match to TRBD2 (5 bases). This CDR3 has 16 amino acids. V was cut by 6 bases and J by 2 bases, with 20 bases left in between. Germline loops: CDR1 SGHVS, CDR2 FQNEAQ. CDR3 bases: TGTGCCAGCAGTCTTATTCTTAGGACTGGTCCCTACGAGCAGTACTTC. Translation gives CASSLILRTGPYEQYF.

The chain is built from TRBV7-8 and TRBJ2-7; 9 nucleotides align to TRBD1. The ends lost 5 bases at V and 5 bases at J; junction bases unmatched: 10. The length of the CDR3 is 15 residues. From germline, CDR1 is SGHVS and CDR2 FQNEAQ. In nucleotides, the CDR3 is TGTGCCAGCAGCATCCGGACAGGGGTAGTTGACGAGCAGTACTTC. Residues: CASSIRTGVVDEQYF.

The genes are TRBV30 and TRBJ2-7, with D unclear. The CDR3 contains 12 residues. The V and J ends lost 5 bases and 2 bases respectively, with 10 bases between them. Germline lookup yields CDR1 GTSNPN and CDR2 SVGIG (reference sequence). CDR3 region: CAWSDPAYEQYF. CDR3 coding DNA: TGTGCCTGGTCGGACCCAGCCTACGAGCAGTACTTC.

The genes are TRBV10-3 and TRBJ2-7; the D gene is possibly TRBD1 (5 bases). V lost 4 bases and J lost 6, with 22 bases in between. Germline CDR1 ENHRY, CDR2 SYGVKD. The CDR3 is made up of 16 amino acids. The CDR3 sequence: CAISGRDFQGFFEQYF. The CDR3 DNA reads TGTGCCATCAGTGGAAGAGATTTCCAGGGCTTTTTCGAGCAGTACTTC.

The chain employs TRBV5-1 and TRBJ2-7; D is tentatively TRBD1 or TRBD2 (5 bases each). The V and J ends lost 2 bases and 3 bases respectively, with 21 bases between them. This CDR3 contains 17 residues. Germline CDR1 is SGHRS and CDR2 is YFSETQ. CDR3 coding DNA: TGCGCCAGCAGCTTCGGGACCCAGAGAATCAAGAACTACGAGCAGTACTTC. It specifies CASSFGTQRIKNYEQYF.

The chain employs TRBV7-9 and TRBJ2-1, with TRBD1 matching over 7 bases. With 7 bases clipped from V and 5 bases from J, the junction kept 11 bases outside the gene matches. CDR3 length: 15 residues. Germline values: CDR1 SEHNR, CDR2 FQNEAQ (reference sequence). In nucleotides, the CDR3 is TGTGCCAGCAATTGGCTCCGGGACAGCAACAATGAGCAGTTCTTC. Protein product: CASNWLRDSNNEQFF.

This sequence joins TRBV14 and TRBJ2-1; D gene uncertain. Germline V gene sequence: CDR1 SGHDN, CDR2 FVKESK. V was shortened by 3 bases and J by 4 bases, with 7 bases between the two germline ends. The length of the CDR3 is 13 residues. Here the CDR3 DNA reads TGTGCCAGCAGCCAGTATCGGTACAATGAGCAGTTCTTC. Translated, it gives CASSQYRYNEQFF.

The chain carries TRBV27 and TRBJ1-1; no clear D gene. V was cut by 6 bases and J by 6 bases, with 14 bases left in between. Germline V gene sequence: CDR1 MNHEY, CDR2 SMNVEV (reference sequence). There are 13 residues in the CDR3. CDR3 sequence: CASRGALLAEAFF. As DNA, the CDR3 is TGTGCCAGCAGAGGTGCGCTATTGGCTGAAGCTTTCTTT.

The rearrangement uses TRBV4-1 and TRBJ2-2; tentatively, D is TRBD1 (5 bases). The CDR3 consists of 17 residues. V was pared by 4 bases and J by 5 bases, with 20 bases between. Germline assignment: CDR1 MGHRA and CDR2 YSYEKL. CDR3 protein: CASSPVRGREGTGELFF. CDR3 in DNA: TGCGCCAGCAGCCCAGTAAGGGGCAGGGAAGGAACCGGGGAGCTGTTTTTT.

The CDR3 here is CASSHGPRSENTF. The CDR3 nucleotides are TGTGCCAGCAGCCACGGTCCCCGAAGTGAGAACACCTTC. The chain carries TRBV6-6 and TRBJ1-2; D gene ambiguous. The CDR3 runs 13 residues. Between the trimmed V and J ends, which lost 6 bases and 12 bases, there was a span of 20 bases. Germline CDR1 and CDR2: MNHNY and SVGAGI (reference sequence).

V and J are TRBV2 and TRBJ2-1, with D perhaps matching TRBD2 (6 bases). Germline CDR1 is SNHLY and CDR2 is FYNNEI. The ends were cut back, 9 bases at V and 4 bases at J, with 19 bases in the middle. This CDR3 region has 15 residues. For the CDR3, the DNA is TGTGCCAGTACCTTCCGGGACTTTACATACAATGAGCAGTTCTTC. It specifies CASTFRDFTYNEQFF. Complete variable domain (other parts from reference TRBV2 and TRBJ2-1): EPEVTQTPSHQVTQMGQEVILRCVPISNHLYFYWYRQILGQKVEFLVSFYNNEISEKSEIFDDQFSVERPDGSNFTLKIRSTKLEDSAMYFCASTFRDFTYNEQFFGPGTRLTVL.

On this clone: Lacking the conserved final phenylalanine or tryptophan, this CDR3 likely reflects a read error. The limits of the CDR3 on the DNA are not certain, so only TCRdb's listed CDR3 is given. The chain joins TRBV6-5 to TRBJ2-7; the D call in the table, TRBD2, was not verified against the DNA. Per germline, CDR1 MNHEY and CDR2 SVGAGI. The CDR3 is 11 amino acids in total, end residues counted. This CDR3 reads CASSYGLAEFG.

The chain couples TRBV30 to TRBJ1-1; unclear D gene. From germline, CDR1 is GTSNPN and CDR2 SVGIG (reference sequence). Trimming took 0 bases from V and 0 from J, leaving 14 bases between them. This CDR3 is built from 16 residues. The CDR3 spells CAWSVDGGFMNTEAFF. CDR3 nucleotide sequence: TGTGCCTGGAGTGTCGACGGCGGTTTCATGAACACTGAAGCTTTCTTT.

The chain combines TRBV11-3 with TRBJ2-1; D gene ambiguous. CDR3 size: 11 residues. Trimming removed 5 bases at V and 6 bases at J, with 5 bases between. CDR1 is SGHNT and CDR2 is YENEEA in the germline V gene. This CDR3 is CASSPSNEQFF. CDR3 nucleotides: TGTGCCAGCAGCCCTAGCAATGAGCAGTTCTTC.

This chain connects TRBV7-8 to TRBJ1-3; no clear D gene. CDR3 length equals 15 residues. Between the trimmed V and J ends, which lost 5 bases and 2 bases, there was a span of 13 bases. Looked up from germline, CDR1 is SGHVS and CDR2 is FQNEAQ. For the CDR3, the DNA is TGTGCCAGCAGCCCCGGGTCCGGGACTGGAAACACCATATATTTT. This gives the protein CASSPGSGTGNTIYF.

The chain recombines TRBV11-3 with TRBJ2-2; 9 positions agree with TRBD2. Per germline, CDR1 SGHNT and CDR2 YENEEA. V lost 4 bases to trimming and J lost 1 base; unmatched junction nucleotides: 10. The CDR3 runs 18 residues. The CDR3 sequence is CASSSRGGLALNTGELFF. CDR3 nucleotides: TGTGCCAGCAGCTCCAGGGGGGGACTAGCCCTGAACACCGGGGAGCTGTTTTTT.

The CDR3 DNA reads as TGTGCCAGCTCACCTTCGGACAGGTACTATGGCTACACCTTC. Translated, it gives CASSPSDRYYGYTF. The rearrangement uses TRBV18 and TRBJ1-2, with TRBD1 matching 7 bases. Per germline, CDR1 KGHSH and CDR2 LQKENI. Losses at the gene ends were 3 bases for V and 3 bases for J; bases not matched to a gene: 4. This CDR3 contains 14 residues.

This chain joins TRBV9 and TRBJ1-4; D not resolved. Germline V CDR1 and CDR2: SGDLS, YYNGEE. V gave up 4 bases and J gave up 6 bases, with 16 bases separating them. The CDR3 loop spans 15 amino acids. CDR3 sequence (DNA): TGTGCCAGCAGCTCGTCAGGCCAGTCGGATGAAAAACTGTTTTTT. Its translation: CASSSSGQSDEKLFF. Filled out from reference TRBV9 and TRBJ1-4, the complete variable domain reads DSGVTQTPKHLITATGQRVTLRCSPRSGDLSVYWYQQSLDQGLQFLIQYYNGEERAKGNILERFSAQQFPDLHSELNLSSLELGDSALYFCASSSSGQSDEKLFFGSGTQLSVL.